The 13 T cell receptor beta chains below all came from one sample that was sequenced in a study of cytomegalovirus exposure and HLA in healthy donors. This table comes from immunoSEQ multiplex PCR, and its TCRdb copy is limited to in-frame clones, with some not included. The sample has 95,000 to 150,000 clones; 70% to 90% are singletons. Sequencing was done on a sample of PBMCs. These receptors all come from a woman in her late teens or twenties in good health and CMV-seronegative.

This clone was seen a single time. The chain recombines TRBV28 with TRBJ1-6; 8 positions agree with TRBD1. V lost 0 bases and J lost 2; bases outside the gene matches: 9. This CDR3 is 19 amino acids long. Germline-derived CDR1 and CDR2 are MDHEN and SYDVKM. CDR3 DNA: TGTGCCAGCAGTTTATGGGAAAGGACAGGGCGGGCCTATAATTCACCCCTCCACTTT. This codes for CASSLWERTGRAYNSPLHF.

J is TRBJ2-3 and V is TRBV25-1, with D possibly matching TRBD1 (7 bases). The CDR3 has 15 amino acids. Trimming pared 5 bases from V and 3 bases from J, leaving 15 bases between. Germline V gives CDR1 MGHDK, CDR2 SYGVNS. As DNA, the CDR3 is TGTGCCAGCAGTAGACAGGGAGGTTGGACAGATACGCAGTATTTT. Its protein product is CASSRQGGWTDTQYF. Together with reference TRBV25-1 and TRBJ2-3, the CDR3 gives the full variable domain: EADIYQTPRYLVIGTGKKITLECSQTMGHDKMYWYQQDPGMELHLIHYSYGVNSTEKGDLSSESTVSRIRTEHFPLTLESARPSHTSQYLCASSRQGGWTDTQYFGPGTRLTVL.

V is TRBV5-4 and J is TRBJ2-7; D unresolved. V lost 0 bases, J lost 4 bases, and 8 bases lay in between. Germline loops: CDR1 SGHNT, CDR2 YYREEE (reference sequence). The CDR3 contains 13 residues. The CDR3 region is CASSLAGSYEQYF. In nucleotides, the CDR3 is TGTGCCAGCAGCTTGGCCGGTAGTTACGAGCAGTACTTC.

The chain couples TRBV7-2 to TRBJ2-3; 7 bases are a match to TRBD2. V lost 2 bases, J lost 0 bases, and 11 bases stayed unmatched. Germline V lookup: CDR1 SGHTA, CDR2 FQGNSA. This CDR3 has 18 residues. The CDR3 bases are TGTGCCAGCAGCTTAAGTCTTGAACTAGCGACTAGCACAGATACGCAGTATTTT. This translates into CASSLSLELATSTDTQYF.

This chain links TRBV5-6 with TRBJ1-5; TRBD1 is a possible D gene (5 bases). This CDR3 has 13 amino acids. The germline CDR1 and CDR2 sequences are SGHDT and YYEEEE. Trimming stripped 2 bases from V and 4 bases from J, with 7 bases between. CDR3 in DNA: TGTGCCAGCAGCTTCGGGGGGAATCAGCCCCAGCATTTT. The encoded protein is CASSFGGNQPQHF. Filled out from reference TRBV5-6 and TRBJ1-5, the complete variable domain reads DAGVTQSPTHLIKTRGQQVTLRCSPKSGHDTVSWYQQALGQGPQFIFQYYEEEERQRGNFPDRFSGHQFPNYSSELNVNALLLGDSALYLCASSFGGNQPQHFGDGTRLSIL.

The chain employs TRBV29-1 and TRBJ2-2; D is undetermined. V was shortened by 4 bases and J by 4 bases, with 10 bases between the two germline ends. CDR3 size: 13 residues. Germline V gene data show CDR1 as SQVTM and CDR2 as ANQGSEA. The CDR3 DNA sequence: TGCAGCGTTGGGCAATCTAGCACCGGGGAGCTGTTTTTT. It translates to CSVGQSSTGELFF.

CDR3 DNA: TGTGCCAGCAGTGAAGACCCTTTCGGGACAGGGGGTGGCTACACCTTC. Residues: CASSEDPFGTGGGYTF. This sequence joins TRBV2 and TRBJ1-2, with 11 bases aligning to TRBD1. The CDR3 contains 16 residues. CDR1 SNHLY and CDR2 FYNNEI come from the germline V gene. Trimming took 1 base from V and 7 from J; bases not matched to a gene: 8.

The rearrangement links TRBV28 to TRBJ1-2; D uncertain. Germline values: CDR1 MDHEN, CDR2 SYDVKM. Between the trimmed V and J ends, which lost 6 bases and 6 bases, there was a span of 14 bases. This CDR3 contains 13 residues. CDR3: CASRRHKEDGYTF. The DNA for the CDR3 is TGTGCCAGCAGGCGACATAAGGAGGATGGCTACACCTTC.

This clone was seen a single time. Here the CDR3 reads CASSTINTGELFF. The CDR3 DNA sequence: TGTGCCAGTAGTACAATTAACACCGGGGAGCTGTTTTTT. This sequence joins TRBV19 and TRBJ2-2; D gene uncertain. This CDR3 has 13 residues. Germline V gives CDR1 LNHDA, CDR2 SQIVND (reference sequence). The V gene lost 4 bases and the J gene lost 2 bases, with 5 bases spanning the gap.

The chain couples TRBV4-1 to TRBJ2-7; perhaps TRBD1 as D (5 bases). The germline V gene encodes CDR1 MGHRA and CDR2 YSYEKL. Deletions cut 0 bases from V and 3 bases from J, with 9 bases between. This CDR3 region has 14 residues. CDR3 in amino acids: CASSQESDNYEQYF. The CDR3 coding sequence is TGCGCCAGCAGCCAAGAGTCGGACAACTACGAGCAGTACTTC.

V usage is TRBV27 and J usage is TRBJ2-7; TRBD1 might be the D (6 bases). The CDR3 consists of 11 residues. Germline CDR1 and CDR2: MNHEY and SMNVEV (reference sequence). Trimming shortened V by 10 bases and J by 4 bases, and 11 bases separated the two germline ends. CDR3 protein: CATWGRYEQYF. Written as DNA, the CDR3 is TGTGCCACCTGGGGGCGGTACGAGCAGTACTTC.

The chain employs TRBV5-1 and TRBJ1-1, with TRBD1 matching over 7 bases. Trimming at V came to 0 bases and at J to 2 bases, leaving 4 bases not matched to a gene. This CDR3 has 15 residues. The germline gives CDR1 SGHRS, CDR2 YFSETQ. The CDR3 region is CASSLVQGGNTEAFF. Written as DNA, the CDR3 is TGCGCCAGCAGCTTGGTGCAGGGGGGAAACACTGAAGCTTTCTTT.

V gene TRBV2 combines with J gene TRBJ2-7, with 7 nucleotides matching TRBD2. Germline CDR1 is SNHLY and CDR2 is FYNNEI. The junction had 7 bases not matched to a gene; V was cut back by 6 bases and J by 5 bases. CDR3 length: 13 amino acids. This CDR3 is CASSPGLSHEQYF. The CDR3 DNA sequence: TGTGCCAGCAGCCCGGGACTATCACACGAGCAGTACTTC.